These 30 T cell receptor beta chains share one sample of origin, sequenced in a study of vaccination and CD4 T cells after COVID-19. Sequenced with the Oncomine TCR Beta short-read assay was DNA taken from cultured CD4+ T cells. One entry per CDR3 protein, called by TCRdb with MiXCR from the PCR reads. The table shows about 10,000 distinct CDR3 sequences, with roughly 64% occurring only once. Treatment given: roughly 10-day PBMC culture with coronavirus spike peptide pools or control peptides (ViraFEST assay). Their specific antigens are unknown. Sequencing was performed on CD4+ T cells from blood, cultured in vitro. These receptors were taken from a human donor who had recovered from COVID-19.

This clonotype was detected only a few times. This sequence joins TRBV5-1 and TRBJ1-6; D might be TRBD1 (5 bases). Looked up from germline, CDR1 is SGHRS and CDR2 is YFSETQ. With 4 bases removed from V and 8 bases from J, the gap between germline ends came to 13 bases. The length of the CDR3 is 14 residues. CDR3 DNA sequence: TGCGCCAGCAGCGTGGGACGGCGGGATTCACCCCTCCACTTT. As protein: CASSVGRRDSPLHF.

This clonotype has only a few counts. The V gene is TRBV2, the J gene TRBJ2-4; TRBD1 or TRBD2 may be the D gene (5 bases each). Trimming shortened V by 4 bases and J by 0 bases, and 10 bases separated the two germline ends. CDR1 SNHLY and CDR2 FYNNEI come from the germline V gene. CDR3 length equals 15 residues. Here the CDR3 reads CASSGGSAAKNIQYF. CDR3 coding DNA: TGTGCCAGCAGTGGGGGGTCCGCAGCCAAAAACATTCAGTACTTC.

The J gene is TRBJ2-3, the V gene TRBV29-1; D not certain. Germline V lookup: CDR1 SQVTM, CDR2 ANQGSEA. The ends were cut back, 1 base at V and 1 base at J, with 3 bases in the middle. This CDR3 is 12 amino acids long. CDR3 bases: TGCAGCGTTGAAGCGGGCACAGATACGCAGTATTTT. Encoded protein: CSVEAGTDTQYF.

Comment on this clonotype: One junction end does not reproduce the germline sequence, and a read error may be involved. V is TRBV24-1 and J is TRBJ2-1, with D unresolved. The CDR3 covers 11 residues. Germline V gives CDR1 KGHDR, CDR2 SFDVKD. This CDR3 reads CATSAYNEQFF. The CDR3 coding sequence is TGTGCCACCAGTGCCTATAATGAGCAGTTCTTC.

This clonotype turned up a few times. The V gene is TRBV6-2 or TRBV6-3, the J gene TRBJ2-2; D might be TRBD1 (5 bases). The CDR3 sequence is 14 residues long. V was clipped by 5 bases and J by 5 bases, with 12 bases between them. Germline V gene sequence: CDR1 MNHEY, CDR2 SVGEGT. The CDR3 DNA is TGTGCCAGCAGTGACAGACACGGAACCGGGGAGCTGTTTTTT. This encodes CASSDRHGTGELFF.

V gene TRBV20-1 combines with J gene TRBJ2-1; 16 bases are shared with TRBD2. CDR3 length: 14 amino acids. V shed 5 bases and J 9 bases; nucleotides not matched to a gene: 4. CDR1 DFQATT and CDR2 SNEGSKA come from the germline V gene (reference sequence). The CDR3 reads CSAPGLAGGFEQFF. CDR3 DNA: TGCAGTGCTCCGGGACTAGCGGGAGGGTTTGAGCAGTTCTTC.

The rearrangement links TRBV20-1 to TRBJ1-1; D not resolved. The CDR3 is 13 residues long. Between the trimmed V and J ends, which lost 3 bases and 2 bases, there was a span of 10 bases. Germline V CDR1 and CDR2: DFQATT, SNEGSKA (reference sequence). The chain's CDR3 is CSASGVPNTEAFF. Written as DNA, the CDR3 is TGCAGTGCTAGCGGAGTGCCCAACACTGAAGCTTTCTTT.

The V and J genes are TRBV12-3 or TRBV12-4 and TRBJ1-3; no reliable D call. V was shortened by 5 bases and J by 3 bases, with 2 bases between the two germline ends. This CDR3 has 11 residues. The CDR3 coding sequence is TGTGCCAGCAGTGTTGGAAACACCATATATTTT. As protein: CASSVGNTIYF.

The CDR3 DNA reads as TGCAGTGCTAATGGCCTAGGAGAACCGGGAGAGCAGTTCTTC. Residues: CSANGLGEPGEQFF. The chain employs TRBV20-1 and TRBJ2-1; possibly TRBD2 for D (5 bases). Trimming cost V 4 bases and J 10 bases, with 20 bases left between them. The CDR3 sequence is 14 residues long. The germline gives CDR1 DFQATT, CDR2 SNEGSKA (reference sequence).

This chain uses TRBV20-1 with TRBJ1-1, with TRBD1 identical over 8 bases. V trimming: 3 bases; J trimming: 1 base; junction bases outside the gene matches: 7. The CDR3 totals 15 residues. Germline V CDR1 and CDR2: DFQATT, SNEGSKA (reference sequence). CDR3 region: CSARGSTGANTEAFF. The CDR3 bases are TGCAGTGCTAGGGGTTCGACAGGGGCGAACACTGAAGCTTTCTTT.

The CDR3 nucleotides read TGTGCCAGCAGTTACTCCAGGGGGGACACTGAAGCTTTCTTT. Protein product: CASSYSRGDTEAFF. V usage is TRBV6-5 and J usage is TRBJ1-1; TRBD1 matches at 7 bases. This CDR3 is 14 amino acids long. Germline CDR1 and CDR2: MNHEY and SVGAGI. J lost 3 bases, V lost 0 bases, and 1 base had no gene match.

The chain uses TRBV11-2 and TRBJ2-2; TRBD2 agrees at 7 bases. The germline gives CDR1 SGHAT, CDR2 FQNNGV. V dropped 4 bases and J dropped 6; count of bases not matched to a gene: 8. The length of the CDR3 is 15 residues. The CDR3 reads CASSSLREGPGELFF. The CDR3 DNA reads TGTGCCAGCAGCTCGCTGAGGGAGGGCCCCGGGGAGCTGTTTTTT. The full variable domain, rest sourced from reference TRBV11-2 and TRBJ2-2, is EAGVAQSPRYKIIEKRQSVAFWCNPISGHATLYWYQQILGQGPKLLIQFQNNGVVDDSQLPKDRFSAERLKGVDSTLKIQPAKLEDSAVYLCASSSLREGPGELFFGEGSRLTVL.

This clonotype was seen once. The chain combines TRBV28 with TRBJ1-6, with D uncertain. The CDR3 contains 11 residues. V lost 4 bases and J 12 bases, leaving 7 bases between the germline ends. The germline gives CDR1 MDHEN, CDR2 SYDVKM. CDR3 amino acids: CASSYLGPLHF. As DNA, the CDR3 is TGTGCCAGCAGTTATCTGGGACCCCTCCACTTT.

V and J are TRBV4-2 and TRBJ1-2; D is uncertain. Trimming pared 1 base from V and 0 bases from J, leaving 9 bases between. Germline CDR1 reads LGHNA; CDR2 reads YNFKEQ. CDR3 length equals 15 residues. CDR3 sequence (DNA): TGTGCCAGCAGCCAAGGTCTCGGAGCTAACTATGGCTACACCTTC. It yields the protein CASSQGLGANYGYTF.

V and J are TRBV6-1 and TRBJ2-3; D perhaps matches TRBD1 (5 bases). The ends were cut back, 6 bases at V and 7 bases at J, with 14 bases in the middle. The germline gives CDR1 MNHNS, CDR2 SASEGT. The CDR3 is 13 amino acids. The CDR3 DNA reads TGTGCCAGCAGCCCCAGGACACTGAATACGCAGTATTTT. Amino acids: CASSPRTLNTQYF.

This clonotype was seen only a few times. The chain recombines TRBV7-2 with TRBJ2-7, with 12 bases fitting TRBD1. Germline trimming cut 4 bases from V and 3 bases from J; bases unmatched to any gene: 4. The CDR3 runs 15 residues. CDR1 and CDR2 from the germline V gene are SGHTA and FQGNSA. CDR3 region: CASSSGTGGGYEQYF. DNA for the CDR3: TGTGCCAGCAGCTCCGGGACAGGGGGCGGCTACGAGCAGTACTTC.

V is TRBV10-3 and J is TRBJ2-1; 12 bases match TRBD1. After removal of 9 bases from V and 0 bases from J, the junction contained 9 bases not matched to a gene. The CDR3 has 17 residues. Germline-derived CDR1 and CDR2 are ENHRY and SYGVKD. Here the CDR3 reads CAIMGQGAMSSYNEQFF. The CDR3 nucleotides read TGTGCCATAATGGGACAGGGGGCCATGAGCTCCTACAATGAGCAGTTCTTC.

The chain is built from TRBV18 and TRBJ2-1; TRBD2 aligns across 7 bases. The CDR3 has 15 residues. The V and J ends lost 3 bases and 3 bases, in that order; junction bases with no gene match: 5. Germline values: CDR1 KGHSH, CDR2 LQKENI. In DNA, the CDR3 is TGTGCCAGCTCACCGCTGGGAGGGAACTACAATGAGCAGTTCTTC. It specifies CASSPLGGNYNEQFF.

This clonotype turned up a few times. The chain couples TRBV12-3 or TRBV12-4 to TRBJ2-2; no clear D gene. V was shortened by 7 bases and J by 7 bases, with 19 bases between the two germline ends. The CDR3 is made up of 15 amino acids. The CDR3: CASTWNPLLNGELFF. In DNA, the CDR3 is TGTGCCAGCACCTGGAACCCCCTTCTAAACGGGGAGCTGTTTTTT.

V is TRBV12-3 or TRBV12-4 and J is TRBJ1-1; 7 positions agree with TRBD1. This CDR3 has 16 residues. V trimming: 7 bases; J trimming: 3 bases; junction bases outside the gene matches: 14. For the CDR3, the DNA is TGTGCCAGCAAACTTATCGACAGGGCGGGGTACACTGAAGCTTTCTTT. It codes for CASKLIDRAGYTEAFF.

J is TRBJ2-1 and V is TRBV19; D is uncertain. Per the germline V gene, CDR1 is LNHDA and CDR2 is SQIVND (reference sequence). This CDR3 has 9 residues. Trimming left V 8 bases short and J 9 bases short, with 5 bases between. CDR3 amino acids: CASSGEQFF. CDR3 in DNA: TGTGCCAGTTCAGGTGAGCAGTTCTTC.

The rearrangement joins TRBV20-1 to TRBJ2-7; 10 nucleotides agree with TRBD1. There are 14 residues in the CDR3. The germline V gene has CDR1 DFQATT and CDR2 SNEGSKA (reference sequence). V was clipped by 5 bases and J by 4 bases; unmatched bases: 8. The CDR3 protein is CSASAGTGAYEQYF. DNA of the CDR3: TGCAGTGCTTCTGCCGGGACAGGGGCTTACGAGCAGTACTTC.

In nucleotides, the CDR3 is TGCAGCGTTTTCTGGGGGCGCGAGCAGTACTTC. Translation: CSVFWGREQYF. This rearrangement joins TRBV29-1 to TRBJ2-7; the D gene is possibly TRBD1 (6 bases). The CDR3 loop spans 11 amino acids. Germline CDR1 and CDR2: SQVTM and ANQGSEA. The V and J ends lost 5 bases and 6 bases respectively, with 11 bases between them.

The CDR3 here is CASSLVWENYGYTF. CDR3 DNA sequence: TGTGCCAGCAGCTTAGTTTGGGAGAACTATGGCTACACCTTC. The chain joins TRBV7-2 to TRBJ1-2; D is ambiguous. This CDR3 spans 14 amino acids. Germline V lookup: CDR1 SGHTA, CDR2 FQGNSA. V was trimmed by 1 base and J by 2 bases, leaving 8 bases between them.

The chain links TRBV6-2 or TRBV6-3 to TRBJ2-2; D remains ambiguous. The germline V gene encodes CDR1 MNHEY and CDR2 SVGEGT. The CDR3 length is 12 residues. The germline V and J ends were trimmed by 5 bases and 7 bases, with 8 bases remaining between them. The CDR3 reads CASSKTHGELFF. The CDR3 bases are TGTGCCAGCAGTAAGACTCACGGGGAGCTGTTTTTT.

The chain links TRBV7-8 to TRBJ2-7; a possible D gene is TRBD1 (5 bases). Trimming shortened V by 4 bases and J by 6 bases, and 22 bases separated the two germline ends. The length of the CDR3 is 16 residues. CDR1 is SGHVS, CDR2 FQNEAQ, per germline. The CDR3 loop reads CASSYLNVQARGEQYF. The CDR3 region has the DNA TGTGCCAGCAGCTACCTTAACGTCCAGGCAAGGGGCGAGCAGTACTTC.

This clonotype was found a few times. This chain uses TRBV30 with TRBJ2-7, with 8 bases that match TRBD1. From germline, CDR1 is GTSNPN and CDR2 SVGIG (reference sequence). The CDR3 is 12 amino acids. V shed 6 bases, J shed 1 base, and the junction held 2 bases outside the gene matches. Here the CDR3 DNA reads TGTGCCTGCACAGGGGGATCCTACGAGCAGTACTTC. Translation: CACTGGSYEQYF.

The J gene is TRBJ2-4, the V gene TRBV30; 10 bases agree with TRBD1. The CDR3 has 16 residues. Losses at the gene ends were 2 bases for V and 8 bases for J; bases not matched to a gene: 12. Germline V gene lookup returns CDR1 GTSNPN and CDR2 SVGIG (reference sequence). DNA for the CDR3: TGTGCCTGGAGTACTAGACAGGGGGCGAAATGGGACATTCAGTACTTC. It encodes CAWSTRQGAKWDIQYF.

For this clonotype: Germline and junction disagree at one end, which may indicate a read error. The chain is built from TRBV7-7 and TRBJ1-5, with 8 nucleotides matching TRBD1. The CDR3 consists of 19 residues. In germline, CDR1 is SSHAT, CDR2 FNYEAQ (reference sequence). CDR3 loop: CASTYTPAEGQDSNQPQHF. CDR3 DNA: TGTGCTAGCACCTATACCCCGGCAGAGGGACAGGATAGCAATCAGCCCCAGCATTTT.

The genes are TRBV20-1 and TRBJ2-7; TRBD1 might be the D (5 bases). The CDR3 consists of 13 residues. The ends were cut back, 1 base at V and 4 bases at J, with 11 bases in the middle. Germline values: CDR1 DFQATT, CDR2 SNEGSKA (reference sequence). In DNA form, the CDR3 reads TGCAGTGCTAGAGGTTACCAGGGTTACGAGCAGTACTTC. It translates to CSARGYQGYEQYF.